The TCR beta chain under discussion was sequenced for a study of vaccination and CD4 T cells after COVID-19. Study in general: The stimulating agents, overlapping spike peptides, came from SARS-CoV-2, HCoV-NL63, HCoV-OC43 and HCoV-229E.

Concerning this clonotype itself: The antigen is undetermined.

The Oncomine TCR Beta short-read assay was applied to DNA of cultured CD4+ T cells. TCRdb independently ran MiXCR on the PCR reads; one entry per CDR3 protein. This repertoire shows about 11,000 distinct CDR3 sequences, over 25% found once; its top ten account for approximately 15%. The CDR3 spans 15 residues. Germline trimming cut 3 bases from V and 5 bases from J; bases unmatched to any gene: 7. The V gene's germline CDR1 is MNHEY and CDR2 SMNVEV (reference sequence). Overall study findings and caveats: Post-vaccination, and not before, a median approximately 86% of reactive clones appeared in convalescent patients.

Treatment defined: approximately nine-day PBMC culture with coronavirus spike peptide pools or control peptides (ViraFEST assay). Positive SARS-CoV-2 PCR tests in convalescent patients dated from March to December 2020, pre-Alpha, Beta and Delta. The authors swapped half the medium for fresh IL-2 medium on days 3 and 7. The clonotype originates from a human donor who had recovered from COVID-19. This rearrangement joins TRBV27 to TRBJ1-5; 7 nucleotides match TRBD1. Sequences were derived from CD4+ T cells from blood, cultured in vitro, sampled after SARS-CoV-2 vaccination. The CDR3, as DNA: TGTGCCAGCAGTTTGGGTGGACAGGTCTATCAGCCCCAGCATTTT. Residues: CASSLGGQVYQPQHF.